The 4 T cell receptor beta chains in this list originate from one sample, sequenced in a study of a mutant IDH1 vaccine in newly diagnosed glioma. Sample time point: week 11, during vaccination. In every dose of vaccine, 300 ug of mutant IDH1 20-mer peptide was given alongside topical imiquimod. Sequencing used immunoSEQ multiplex PCR; TCRdb keeps in-frame clones, though not all of them. This table has around 24,000 clones, 65% to 80% appearing once. These TCRs' antigens remain unknown. Sequencing used PBMCs, obtained from a glioma patient whose treatment included an IDH1 peptide vaccine. All receptors come from a man in his forties or fifties with glioma.

The J gene is TRBJ1-5, the V gene TRBV2; D might be TRBD1 (6 bases). The CDR3 is 14 amino acids. Germline loops: CDR1 SNHLY, CDR2 FYNNEI. Trimming cost V 3 bases and J 4 bases, with 10 bases left between them. The CDR3, as DNA: TGTGCCAGCAGTGAGGGCAGGGGAAATCAGCCCCAGCATTTT. The encoded protein is CASSEGRGNQPQHF.

This chain links TRBV19 with TRBJ2-1; D perhaps matches TRBD2 (6 bases). From germline, CDR1 is LNHDA and CDR2 SQIVND (reference sequence). The CDR3 is made up of 13 amino acids. V was cut by 7 bases and J by 8 bases, with 15 bases left in between. CDR3 region: CASTWGSSDEQFF. The CDR3 DNA reads TGTGCCAGTACTTGGGGCTCTAGCGATGAGCAGTTCTTC.

The gene calls are TRBV5-6 and TRBJ2-7; D may be TRBD1 or TRBD2 (5 bases each). Per germline, CDR1 SGHDT and CDR2 YYEEEE. The CDR3 consists of 12 residues. Between the trimmed V and J ends, which lost 4 bases and 5 bases, there was a span of 10 bases. Here the CDR3 reads CASSPGDDEQYF. CDR3 bases: TGTGCCAGCAGCCCCGGGGACGACGAGCAGTACTTC.

The V and J genes are TRBV19 and TRBJ1-2; no reliable D call. V was clipped by 3 bases and J by 8 bases, with 13 bases between them. The germline CDR1 and CDR2 sequences are LNHDA and SQIVND (reference sequence). The CDR3 is 13 amino acids. As DNA, the CDR3 is TGTGCCAGTAGTATTGATGAGGCCCGAGGCTACACCTTC. The encoded protein is CASSIDEARGYTF.